These T cell receptor beta chains were read from a single sample in a study of control samples from healthy donors and cancer patients. Data came from immunoSEQ multiplex PCR; TCRdb stores just in-frame clones and leaves some out. The repertoire holds approximately 190,000 clones, over 80% seen once, with around 1.9% in the top ten. Sequences were obtained from blood. These TCRs come from a man aged 30 to 39 in good health. Each CDR3 is given with its conserved first and last residue. The order of the fields is CDR3 protein, V gene, CDR3 length.

CDR3: CASRSDRGADSGNTIYF
V: TRBV5-1
length: 17

CDR3: CASSELTGNTEAFF
V: TRBV2
length: 14

CDR3: CSVQRTDNTEAFF
V: TRBV29-1
length: 13

CDR3: CASSFAYEQYF
V: TRBV5-1
length: 11

CDR3: CASSTSGTFGNTIYF
V: TRBV18
length: 15

CDR3: CASRPGLAQTYEQYF
V: TRBV27
length: 15

CDR3: CASSLDREYNEQFF
V: TRBV7-9
length: 14

CDR3: CASSPDRSPSNEQFF
V: TRBV2
length: 15

CDR3: CASSYSSSGAYEQYF
V: TRBV6-5
length: 15

CDR3: CASSFMDYGYTF
V: TRBV12-3/TRBV12-4
length: 12

CDR3: CASSSRGGDTEAFF
V: TRBV21-1
length: 14

CDR3: CASSLTRTGGSGYTF
V: TRBV7-6
length: 15

CDR3: CSVTGIGNEKLFF
V: TRBV29-1
length: 13

CDR3: CASSQRQGPNEKLFF
V: TRBV4-1
length: 15

CDR3: CASSLTGQASGGYTF
V: TRBV7-3
length: 15

CDR3: CATSDPRGPNEQFF
V: TRBV24-1
length: 14

CDR3: CASSTGQSTGELFF
V: TRBV5-1
length: 14

CDR3: CASSPAEPSDTQYF
V: TRBV5-1
length: 14

CDR3: CASSLAGGQVNYGYTF
V: TRBV5-5
length: 16

CDR3: CASSGQGYVTEAFF
V: TRBV2
length: 14

CDR3: CASSEEVTDTEAFF
V: TRBV2
length: 14

CDR3: CASSLMSPGRVDEKLFF
V: TRBV3-1/TRBV3-2
length: 17

CDR3: CASSYSGTASNQPQHF
V: TRBV6-2/TRBV6-3
length: 16

CDR3: CASSLRDYTDTQYF
V: TRBV7-9
length: 14

CDR3: CASSFDLGTGNNSPLHF
V: TRBV5-4
length: 17

CDR3: CAWSGSSYNSPLHF
V: TRBV30
length: 14

CDR3: CAISDPGTGYSNEQFF
V: TRBV10-3
length: 16

CDR3: CASSIDFYGPYEQYF
V: TRBV19
length: 15

CDR3: CASSLSRGQGAQYEQYF
V: TRBV7-9
length: 17

CDR3: CAIREGTAADQPQHF
V: TRBV10-3
length: 15

CDR3: CASSQVGWQSKQPQHF
V: TRBV14
length: 16

CDR3: CASSTPGDEKLFF
V: TRBV6-5
length: 13

CDR3: CARISGQGDNEQFF
V: TRBV21-1
length: 14

CDR3: CASSLYLRGGSSPLHF
V: TRBV5-1
length: 16

CDR3: CASSHYVGQGLTNEKLFF
V: TRBV5-6
length: 18

CDR3: CASSAGTGDGEQYF
V: TRBV18
length: 14

CDR3: CATSETGVTYEQYF
V: TRBV15
length: 14